Presented here are 20 T cell receptor beta chains from one specimen sequenced in a study of blood T cell repertoires in COVID-19. Measured with immunoSEQ multiplex PCR; TCRdb has only the in-frame clones, and not every one. Of 100,000 or so clones listed, about 89% are singletons. Sequenced sample: peripheral blood. Receptors were obtained from a man aged 50 to 59 with active COVID-19.

V and J are TRBV7-2 and TRBJ2-3; no clear D gene. Germline lookup yields CDR1 SGHTA and CDR2 FQGNSA. Trimming took 2 bases from V and 5 from J, leaving 11 bases between them. The CDR3 totals 14 residues. The CDR3: CASSLQRGLDTQYF. In DNA, the CDR3 is TGTGCCAGCAGCTTACAAAGAGGATTAGATACGCAGTATTTT.

This sequence joins TRBV5-1 and TRBJ2-2, with 7 bases matching TRBD1. Germline CDR1 and CDR2: SGHRS and YFSETQ. V shed 4 bases and J 0 bases; nucleotides not matched to a gene: 3. The CDR3 loop spans 15 amino acids. The CDR3 nucleotides read TGCGCCAGCAGCGCAGGACAGGCGAACACCGGGGAGCTGTTTTTT. This codes for CASSAGQANTGELFF.

This chain links TRBV5-8 with TRBJ1-5; 12 bases match TRBD1. The CDR3 spans 17 residues. The V gene end was trimmed by 4 bases and the J gene end by 1 base; junction bases not matched to a gene: 6. CDR1 SGHTS and CDR2 YDEGEE come from the germline V gene. CDR3: CASSRMGQGASNQPQHF. CDR3 DNA: TGTGCCAGCAGCCGAATGGGACAGGGGGCGAGCAATCAGCCCCAGCATTTT.

The V call is TRBV3-1 (or the pseudogene TRBV3-2), the J call TRBJ2-5; TRBD2 matches at 13 bases. Germline loops: CDR1 LGHDT, CDR2 YNNKEL (reference sequence). The CDR3 is 16 residues long. V lost 2 bases and J lost 14; bases outside the gene matches: 14. The DNA of the CDR3 is TGTGCCAGCAGCCAACTAAGGGGACTAGCGGGGTCAAATATTTACTTC. This codes for CASSQLRGLAGSNIYF.

The gene calls are TRBV14 and TRBJ2-3, with TRBD1 matching 7 bases. The length of the CDR3 is 17 residues. The V gene's germline CDR1 is SGHDN and CDR2 FVKESK. With V trimmed by 0 bases and J by 1 base, 7 bases remained unmatched. The CDR3 loop is CASSQDIRTGGTDTQYF. CDR3 sequence (DNA): TGTGCCAGCAGCCAAGATATAAGGACAGGCGGCACAGATACGCAGTATTTT.

The V gene is TRBV30, the J gene TRBJ2-3; 8 bases line up with TRBD2. The CDR3 length is 15 residues. J lost 6 bases, V lost 4 bases, and 12 bases had no gene match. Germline CDR1 GTSNPN, CDR2 SVGIG (reference sequence). In nucleotides, the CDR3 is TGTGCCTGGAACCCTCGGGGGGGAGTCGGGGATACGCAGTATTTT. Protein: CAWNPRGGVGDTQYF.

The V gene is TRBV15, the J gene TRBJ2-7; TRBD1 is a possible D gene (5 bases). This CDR3 spans 13 amino acids. V was trimmed by 4 bases and J by 4 bases, leaving 11 bases between them. Germline V gives CDR1 LNHNV, CDR2 YYDKDF (reference sequence). CDR3 sequence: CATSISKGYEQYV. CDR3 DNA sequence: TGTGCCACCAGCATCAGCAAGGGGTACGAGCAGTACGTC.

The chain employs TRBV6-5 and TRBJ1-1; D may be TRBD1 (5 bases). Germline V lookup: CDR1 MNHEY, CDR2 SVGAGI. The germline V and J ends were trimmed by 1 base and 9 bases, with 9 bases remaining between them. The CDR3 has 12 residues. CDR3 nucleotide sequence: TGTGCCAGCAGTTACTACCAGGGAAAAGCTTTCTTT. Encoded protein: CASSYYQGKAFF.

The chain recombines TRBV1 with TRBJ1-2; TRBD1 is the table's D call and was not checked against the DNA. TRBV1 is deemed a pseudogene. The CDR3 extends over 18 amino acids. The CDR3 here is CTSSLLIRQGAVGNGYTF. CDR3 DNA: TGCACCAGCAGCCTCTTAATAAGACAGGGGGCCGTTGGAAATGGCTACACCTTC.

The genes are TRBV10-3 and TRBJ1-1; 7 bases are shared with TRBD1. Germline V gene data show CDR1 as ENHRY and CDR2 as SYGVKD. With 6 bases clipped from V and 1 base from J, the junction kept 8 bases outside the gene matches. The CDR3 consists of 15 residues. CDR3 in amino acids: CAISEQGRTNTEAFF. The CDR3 DNA follows: TGTGCCATCAGCGAACAGGGGAGAACGAACACTGAAGCTTTCTTT.

Here the CDR3 reads CSVERDWDTDTQYF. DNA of the CDR3: TGCAGCGTTGAACGGGACTGGGACACAGATACGCAGTATTTT. The genes are TRBV29-1 and TRBJ2-3, with D possibly TRBD2 on 6 matching bases. V was cut by 2 bases and J by 2 bases, with 11 bases left in between. Germline CDR1 and CDR2: SQVTM and ANQGSEA. The CDR3 is 14 residues long.

J is TRBJ1-6 and V is TRBV3-1 (or the pseudogene TRBV3-2); tentative D call: TRBD1 (5 bases). Trimming left V 1 base short and J 7 bases short, with 8 bases between. The germline V gene has CDR1 LGHDT and CDR2 YNNKEL (reference sequence). The CDR3 length is 14 residues. CDR3 in DNA: TGTGCCAGCAGCCAAGGGAGGGGAAATTCACCCCTCCACTTT. Amino acids: CASSQGRGNSPLHF.

V is TRBV3-1 (or the pseudogene TRBV3-2) and J is TRBJ2-5, with D possibly matching TRBD1 (6 bases). Germline CDR1 is LGHDT and CDR2 is YNNKEL (reference sequence). With 0 bases removed from V and 6 bases from J, the gap between germline ends came to 14 bases. The CDR3 spans 15 residues. This CDR3 reads CASSQDGTRTKTQYF. CDR3 DNA: TGTGCCAGCAGCCAAGATGGGACACGAACAAAGACCCAGTACTTC.

The V call is TRBV7-2, the J call TRBJ1-1, with D tentatively TRBD1 (6 bases). CDR1 SGHTA and CDR2 FQGNSA come from the germline V gene. This CDR3 is built from 13 residues. Trimming pared 5 bases from V and 1 base from J, leaving 8 bases between. As DNA, the CDR3 is TGTGCCAGCAGCAAACAGGGGAACACTGAAGCTTTCTTT. Encoded protein: CASSKQGNTEAFF.

The chain joins TRBV6-5 to TRBJ1-2, with a weak D call TRBD1 (5 bases). This CDR3 contains 12 residues. V gave up 6 bases and J gave up 4 bases, with 9 bases separating them. CDR1 is MNHEY and CDR2 is SVGAGI in the germline V gene. Written as DNA, the CDR3 is TGTGCCAGCAGAGACAGATCCTATGGCTACACCTTC. This gives the protein CASRDRSYGYTF.

This clone was detected only a few times. The chain's CDR3 is CASSLEQGASRNEQFF. CDR3 nucleotide sequence: TGTGCCAGCAGCTTAGAGCAGGGGGCATCGAGGAATGAGCAGTTCTTC. The gene calls are TRBV7-6 and TRBJ2-1; 8 nucleotides agree with TRBD1. The length of the CDR3 is 16 residues. The germline V gene has CDR1 SGHVS and CDR2 FNYEAQ. After removal of 1 base from V and 7 bases from J, the junction contained 9 bases not matched to a gene. The whole variable domain, filled in from reference TRBV7-6 and TRBJ2-1, reads GAGVSQSPRYKVTKRGQDVALRCDPISGHVSLYWYRQALGQGPEFLTYFNYEAQQDKSGLPNDRFSAERPEGSISTLTIQRTEQRDSAMYRCASSLEQGASRNEQFFGPGTRLTVL.

V usage is TRBV6-1 and J usage is TRBJ1-4; D is unresolved. The CDR3 sequence is 15 residues long. CDR1 is MNHNS, CDR2 SASEGT, per germline. V was cut by 2 bases and J by 6 bases, with 13 bases left in between. The CDR3 sequence is CASSESGLNHEKLFF. CDR3 in DNA: TGTGCCAGCAGTGAATCAGGACTCAATCATGAAAAACTGTTTTTT.

The rearrangement joins TRBV18 to TRBJ1-5; possibly TRBD1 for D (5 bases). V was pared by 2 bases and J by 2 bases, with 16 bases between. This CDR3 contains 17 residues. The V gene's germline CDR1 is KGHSH and CDR2 LQKENI. CDR3 amino acids: CASSPARDGGGNQPQHF. The CDR3 DNA reads as TGTGCCAGCTCACCAGCTCGTGACGGGGGGGGCAATCAGCCCCAGCATTTT.

This clone was found a few times. The genes are TRBV7-3 and TRBJ2-1, with no clear D. This CDR3 comprises 13 residues. Germline values: CDR1 SGHTA, CDR2 FQGTGA. V was clipped by 5 bases and J by 7 bases, with 12 bases between them. As DNA, the CDR3 is TGTGCCAGCAGCCCCGGAGTGCCAAATGAGCAGTTCTTC. Its protein is CASSPGVPNEQFF.

The rearrangement uses TRBV2 and TRBJ2-5; TRBD1 agrees at 7 bases. There are 12 residues in the CDR3. Per the germline V gene, CDR1 is SNHLY and CDR2 is FYNNEI. The V and J ends lost 5 bases and 5 bases, in that order; junction bases with no gene match: 2. CDR3 sequence reads: CASSRDSETQYF. DNA for the CDR3: TGTGCCAGCAGTCGGGACAGCGAGACCCAGTACTTC.